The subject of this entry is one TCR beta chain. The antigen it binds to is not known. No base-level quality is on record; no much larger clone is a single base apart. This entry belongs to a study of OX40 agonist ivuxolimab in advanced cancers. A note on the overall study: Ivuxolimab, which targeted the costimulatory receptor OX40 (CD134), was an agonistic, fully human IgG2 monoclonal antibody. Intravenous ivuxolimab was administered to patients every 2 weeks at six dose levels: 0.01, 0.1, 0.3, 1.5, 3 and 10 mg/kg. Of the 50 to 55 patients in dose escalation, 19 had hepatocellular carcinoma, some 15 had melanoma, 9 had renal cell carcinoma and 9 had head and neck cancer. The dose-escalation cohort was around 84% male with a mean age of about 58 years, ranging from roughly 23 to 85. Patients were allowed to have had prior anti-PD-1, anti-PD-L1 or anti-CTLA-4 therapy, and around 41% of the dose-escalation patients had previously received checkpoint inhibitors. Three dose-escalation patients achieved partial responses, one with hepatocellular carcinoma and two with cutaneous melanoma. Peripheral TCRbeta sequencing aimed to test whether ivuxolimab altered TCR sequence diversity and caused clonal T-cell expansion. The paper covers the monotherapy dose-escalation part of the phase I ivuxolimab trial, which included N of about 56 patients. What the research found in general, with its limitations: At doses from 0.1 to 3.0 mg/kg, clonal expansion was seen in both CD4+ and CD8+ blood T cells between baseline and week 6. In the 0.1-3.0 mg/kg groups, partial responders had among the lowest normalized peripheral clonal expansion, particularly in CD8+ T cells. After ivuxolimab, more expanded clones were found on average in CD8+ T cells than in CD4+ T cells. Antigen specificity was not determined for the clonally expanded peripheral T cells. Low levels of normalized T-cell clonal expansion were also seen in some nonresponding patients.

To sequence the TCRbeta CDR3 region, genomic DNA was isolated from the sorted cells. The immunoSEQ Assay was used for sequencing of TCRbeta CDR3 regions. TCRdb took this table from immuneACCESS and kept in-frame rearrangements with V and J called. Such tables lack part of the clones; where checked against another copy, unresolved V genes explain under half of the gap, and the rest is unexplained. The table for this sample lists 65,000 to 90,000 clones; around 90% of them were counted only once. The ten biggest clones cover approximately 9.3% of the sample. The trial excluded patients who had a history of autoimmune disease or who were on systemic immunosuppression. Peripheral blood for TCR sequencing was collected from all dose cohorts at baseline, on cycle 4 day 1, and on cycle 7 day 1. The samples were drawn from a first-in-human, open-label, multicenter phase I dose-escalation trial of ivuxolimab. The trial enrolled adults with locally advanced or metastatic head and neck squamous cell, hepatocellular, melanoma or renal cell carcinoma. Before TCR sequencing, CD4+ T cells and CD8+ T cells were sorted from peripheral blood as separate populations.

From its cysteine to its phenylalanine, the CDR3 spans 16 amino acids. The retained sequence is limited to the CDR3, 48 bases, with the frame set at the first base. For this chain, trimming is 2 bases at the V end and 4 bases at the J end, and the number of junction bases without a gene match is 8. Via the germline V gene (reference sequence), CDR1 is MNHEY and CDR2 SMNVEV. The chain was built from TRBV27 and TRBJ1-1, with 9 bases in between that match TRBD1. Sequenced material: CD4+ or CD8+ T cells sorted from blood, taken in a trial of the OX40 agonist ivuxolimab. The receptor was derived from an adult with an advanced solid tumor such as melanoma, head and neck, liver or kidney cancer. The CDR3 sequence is CASSLLTTGGGTEAFF. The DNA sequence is TGTGCCAGCAGTTTACTTACAACAGGGGGCGGCACTGAAGCTTTCTTT.